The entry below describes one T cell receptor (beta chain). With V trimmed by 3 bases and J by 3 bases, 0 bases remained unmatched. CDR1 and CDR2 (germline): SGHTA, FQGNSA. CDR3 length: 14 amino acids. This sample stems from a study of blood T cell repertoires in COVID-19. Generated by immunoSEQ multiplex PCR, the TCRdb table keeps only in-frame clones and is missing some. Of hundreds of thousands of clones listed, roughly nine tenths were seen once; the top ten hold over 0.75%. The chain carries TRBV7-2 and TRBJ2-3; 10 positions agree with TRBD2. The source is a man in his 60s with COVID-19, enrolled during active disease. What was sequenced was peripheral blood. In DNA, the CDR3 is TGTGCCAGCAGCTTGACTAGCGGGACAGATACGCAGTATTTT. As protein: CASSLTSGTDTQYF.